Below, one T cell receptor (beta chain) is given with its context. Germline CDR1 LNHDA, CDR2 SQIVND (reference sequence). The CDR3 runs 14 residues. The V gene lost 6 bases and the J gene lost 1 base, with 12 bases spanning the gap. Source study methods: Amplification from reference gene primers served as the basis for estimated nucleated cell counts. Clones were sequenced by immunoSEQ multiplex PCR, and TCRdb holds only the in-frame ones, with some missing. V and J calls and clone size follow that table, whereas D and trimming were derived from the DNA. Of some 270,000 clones in the sample, 70% to 90% were seen once. This record comes from a study of blood T cell repertoires in COVID-19.

The sequenced sample consisted of peripheral blood. This chain connects TRBV19 to TRBJ1-1; possibly TRBD1 for D (6 bases). This clonotype was obtained from a woman aged 65 to 85 with acute or convalescent COVID-19. In DNA form, the CDR3 reads TGTGCCAGTAGGTCACAGGGCGGGAACACTGAAGCTTTCTTT. This encodes CASRSQGGNTEAFF.